This T cell receptor beta chain was sequenced during a study of blood T cells in healthy people across ages. A minimum of 6 micrograms of total RNA was extracted per sample. A J-beta primer mix and a sample-barcoded 5' primer were used in a second PCR of roughly 6 to 11 cycles. In TCRdb, the 5' RACE reads were re-called with MiXCR into one record per CDR3 protein. The sample records about 1.4 million distinct CDR3 sequences, around 59% being singletons. Germline assignment: CDR1 SQVTM and CDR2 ANQGSEA. V was shortened by 4 bases and J by 0 bases, with 10 bases between the two germline ends. This CDR3 is 13 amino acids long.

The V and J genes are TRBV29-1 and TRBJ2-7; a weak D match, TRBD2 (5 bases). Material for sequencing was blood. The sequence came from a man aged 18 to 29 in good health. The CDR3 loop reads CSVVPSISYEQYF. The CDR3, as DNA: TGCAGCGTTGTTCCTAGCATCTCCTACGAGCAGTACTTC.